A single TCR beta chain is shown here with its context. Its antigen is not identified. Alongside a J-beta primer mix, a sample-barcoded 5' primer served in a second PCR lasting roughly 7 to 11 cycles. One entry per CDR3 protein, called by TCRdb with MiXCR from the 5' RACE reads. The sample holds about 1.4 million distinct CDR3 sequences, roughly 64% seen once. With V trimmed by 2 bases and J by 2 bases, 11 bases remained unmatched. Per the germline V gene, CDR1 is LGHNA and CDR2 is YNFKEQ. This CDR3 spans 19 amino acids. This sample was included in a study of blood T cells in healthy people across ages. Regarding the study as a whole: It was held that the diversity estimates obtained from one million T cells were underestimates.

The genes are TRBV4-2 and TRBJ2-3, with 12 bases identical to TRBD2. The sequencing input was blood. The source of this sequence is a man aged 18 to 29 in good health. The CDR3 DNA sequence: TGTGCCAGCAGCCAACAACTAGTCACTAGCGGGGGGACCACAGATACGCAGTATTTT. Translation: CASSQQLVTSGGTTDTQYF.